What follows are 25 T cell receptor beta chains derived from one specimen sequenced in a study of blood T cell repertoires in COVID-19. Assay: immunoSEQ multiplex PCR; the TCRdb copy retains only in-frame clones and omits some. This table has just over 300,000 clones, 86% appearing once. Sequences were obtained from PBMCs or T cells enriched from blood (not recorded which). These receptors were collected from a man under 40 who had recovered from COVID-19.

This chain connects TRBV24-1 to TRBJ2-1; D gene unclear. V gave up 2 bases and J gave up 0 bases, with 7 bases separating them. Looked up from germline, CDR1 is KGHDR and CDR2 is SFDVKD. The CDR3 extends over 15 amino acids. CDR3 protein: CATSDSRSSYNEQFF. The CDR3 nucleotides read TGTGCCACCAGTGATTCCAGAAGCTCCTACAATGAGCAGTTCTTC.

The rearrangement joins TRBV14 to TRBJ1-2, with TRBD1 identical over 8 bases. CDR1 and CDR2 (germline): SGHDN, FVKESK. The CDR3 totals 16 residues. V lost 4 bases to trimming and J lost 1 base; unmatched junction nucleotides: 8. The CDR3 DNA follows: TGTGCCAGCAGCCCGGAGGACAGGGTGTTTAACTATGGCTACACCTTC. This sequence encodes CASSPEDRVFNYGYTF.

The chain combines TRBV6-2 or TRBV6-3 with TRBJ2-7, with TRBD2 matching 7 bases. Germline loops: CDR1 MNHEY, CDR2 SVGEGT. The CDR3 totals 17 residues. Losses at the gene ends were 2 bases for V and 2 bases for J; bases not matched to a gene: 12. In DNA form, the CDR3 reads TGTGCCAGCAGTTACCAAGCCCTGGCGGGGGTCACCTACGAGCAGTACTTC. Protein sequence: CASSYQALAGVTYEQYF.

The V gene is TRBV5-4, the J gene TRBJ1-2; D gene ambiguous. The ends were cut back, 4 bases at V and 4 bases at J, with 11 bases in the middle. Per the germline V gene, CDR1 is SGHNT and CDR2 is YYREEE (reference sequence). This CDR3 has 13 residues. The CDR3 here is CASSGSEGYGYTF. The CDR3 coding sequence is TGTGCCAGCAGCGGATCGGAGGGCTATGGCTACACCTTC.

The J gene is TRBJ1-6, the V gene TRBV2; 8 bases map to TRBD1. The J segment lost 1 base and the V segment lost 7 bases, leaving 6 bases of the junction unmatched. Germline loops: CDR1 SNHLY, CDR2 FYNNEI. There are 16 residues in the CDR3. The CDR3 is CASKSTGGSYNSPLHF. CDR3 nucleotides: TGTGCCAGCAAGAGTACAGGGGGTTCCTATAATTCACCCCTCCACTTT.

The chain carries TRBV11-3 and TRBJ2-3; 9 bases are shared with TRBD1. In germline, CDR1 is SGHNT, CDR2 YENEEA. The J segment lost 3 bases and the V segment lost 1 base, leaving 8 bases of the junction unmatched. This CDR3 contains 17 residues. The CDR3 DNA follows: TGTGCCAGCAGCTTAGGCCTCGTACAGGGGGCTACAGATACGCAGTATTTT. It codes for CASSLGLVQGATDTQYF.

The rearrangement links TRBV9 to TRBJ2-5; 8 bases align to TRBD2. V shed 4 bases, J shed 5 bases, and the junction held 10 bases outside the gene matches. The CDR3 sequence is 15 residues long. Germline loops: CDR1 SGDLS, CDR2 YYNGEE. CDR3 sequence: CASSHSGKAGETQYF. The CDR3, as DNA: TGTGCCAGCAGCCATAGCGGGAAGGCGGGGGAGACCCAGTACTTC.

The chain recombines TRBV5-1 with TRBJ2-1, with TRBD2 matching 7 bases. The junction had 11 bases not matched to a gene; V was cut back by 5 bases and J by 9 bases. CDR1 SGHRS and CDR2 YFSETQ come from the germline V gene. The CDR3 length is 14 residues. This CDR3 reads CASSFRTGGGEQFF. In nucleotides, the CDR3 is TGCGCCAGCAGTTTCAGGACGGGAGGAGGTGAGCAGTTCTTC.

The genes are TRBV7-8 and TRBJ1-3; D is uncertain. V gave up 2 bases and J gave up 0 bases, with 11 bases separating them. CDR1 SGHVS and CDR2 FQNEAQ come from the germline V gene. This CDR3 contains 16 residues. CDR3 residues: CASSLIAGLSGNTIYF. CDR3 bases: TGTGCCAGCAGCTTAATTGCGGGCCTCTCTGGAAACACCATATATTTT.

The chain joins TRBV11-3 to TRBJ2-1; D may be TRBD1 (6 bases). The CDR3 sequence is 18 residues long. V was pared by 1 base and J by 2 bases, with 18 bases between. Per germline, CDR1 SGHNT and CDR2 YENEEA. The CDR3 sequence is CASSLGGRARSPYNEQFF. The CDR3 bases are TGTGCCAGCAGCTTAGGGGGGCGAGCGAGGAGCCCCTACAATGAGCAGTTCTTC. Full variable domain (rest looked up from reference TRBV11-3 and TRBJ2-1): EAGVVQSPRYKIIEKKQPVAFWCNPISGHNTLYWYLQNLGQGPELLIRYENEEAVDDSQLPKDRFSAERLKGVDSTLKIQPAELGDSAVYLCASSLGGRARSPYNEQFFGPGTRLTVL.

This chain connects TRBV11-3 to TRBJ2-7; 7 nucleotides line up with TRBD2. This CDR3 contains 14 residues. Looked up from germline, CDR1 is SGHNT and CDR2 is YENEEA. The J segment lost 0 bases and the V segment lost 8 bases, leaving 7 bases of the junction unmatched. The CDR3 sequence: CASAQRGSSYEQYF. The CDR3 DNA follows: TGTGCCAGCGCCCAGCGGGGAAGCTCCTACGAGCAGTACTTC.

The rearrangement uses TRBV7-8 and TRBJ2-5; possibly TRBD2 for D (5 bases). V shed 2 bases and J shed 4 bases, with 14 bases lying between them. In germline, CDR1 is SGHVS, CDR2 FQNEAQ. The CDR3 length is 15 residues. The CDR3 here is CASSLKRFFPETQYF. CDR3 bases: TGTGCCAGCAGCTTAAAGCGGTTCTTCCCAGAGACCCAGTACTTC.

The chain employs TRBV9 and TRBJ2-3, with 8 bases fitting TRBD1. The junction had 8 bases not matched to a gene; V was cut back by 3 bases and J by 2 bases. The germline gives CDR1 SGDLS, CDR2 YYNGEE. The CDR3 has 16 amino acids. CDR3: CASSAQGAGVTDTQYF. CDR3 coding DNA: TGTGCCAGCAGCGCCCAGGGGGCCGGAGTCACAGATACGCAGTATTTT.

This chain links TRBV19 with TRBJ2-2; TRBD1 matches at 10 bases. The CDR3 loop spans 14 amino acids. CDR1 LNHDA and CDR2 SQIVND come from the germline V gene (reference sequence). Germline trimming cut 10 bases from V and 6 bases from J; bases unmatched to any gene: 8. CDR3 amino acids: CATRGQGTAGELFF. The CDR3 nucleotides read TGTGCCACTAGGGGACAGGGGACAGCCGGGGAGCTGTTTTTT.

The chain is built from TRBV30 and TRBJ1-3; D ambiguous. The germline V gene has CDR1 GTSNPN and CDR2 SVGIG (reference sequence). Trimming took off 0 bases at V and 4 bases at J, with 4 bases between the two ends. The CDR3 has 12 amino acids. The DNA of the CDR3 is TGTGCCTGGAGTGTACTAGGAAACACCATATATTTT. This translates into CAWSVLGNTIYF.

The rearrangement links TRBV19 to TRBJ2-5, with TRBD2 as a possible D gene (7 bases). CDR1 and CDR2 (germline): LNHDA, SQIVND (reference sequence). The CDR3 consists of 16 residues. V shed 4 bases and J shed 4 bases, with 19 bases lying between them. CDR3 nucleotides: TGTGCCAGTAGTACCTCCAGGGGAGGGGGATCAGAGACCCAGTACTTC. It is translated as CASSTSRGGGSETQYF.

This chain links TRBV15 with TRBJ1-4, with D possibly matching TRBD1 (6 bases). Trimming pared 2 bases from V and 4 bases from J, leaving 14 bases between. Germline V gene data show CDR1 as LNHNV and CDR2 as YYDKDF (reference sequence). The CDR3 contains 16 residues. CDR3 loop: CATSRPIGGVNEKLFF. Written as DNA, the CDR3 is TGTGCCACCAGCAGACCCATTGGGGGCGTTAATGAAAAACTGTTTTTT.

This clone was seen only a few times. The CDR3 region has the DNA TGTGCGCATCGGGAGGGTGCAGGGGCCTACGAGCAGTACTTC. Translated: CAHREGAGAYEQYF. The chain links TRBV10-3 to TRBJ2-7; 8 bases line up with TRBD2. This CDR3 is built from 14 residues. The germline V gene has CDR1 ENHRY and CDR2 SYGVKD.

The rearrangement uses TRBV24-1 and TRBJ1-3; no clear D gene. This CDR3 is 14 amino acids long. From germline, CDR1 is KGHDR and CDR2 SFDVKD. V was pared by 12 bases and J by 2 bases, with 16 bases between. The CDR3 loop reads CAPTACPPGNTIYF. The CDR3, as DNA: TGTGCCCCCACTGCGTGCCCCCCTGGAAACACCATATATTTT.

V usage is TRBV7-9 and J usage is TRBJ2-5; 9 bases align to TRBD1. CDR1 SEHNR and CDR2 FQNEAQ come from the germline V gene (reference sequence). V trimming: 2 bases; J trimming: 4 bases; junction bases outside the gene matches: 5. This CDR3 is 15 amino acids long. The CDR3 loop reads CASSLSQGAGETQYF. The CDR3 DNA reads TGTGCCAGCAGCTTATCACAGGGGGCGGGAGAGACCCAGTACTTC.

V gene TRBV7-2 combines with J gene TRBJ2-1, with 9 bases aligning to TRBD2. The CDR3 consists of 16 residues. The J segment lost 5 bases and the V segment lost 5 bases, leaving 10 bases of the junction unmatched. Looked up from germline, CDR1 is SGHTA and CDR2 is FQGNSA. CDR3 nucleotide sequence: TGTGCCAGCAGCACCAGTGGCGGGAGGGCCAACAATGAGCAGTTCTTC. This gives the protein CASSTSGGRANNEQFF.

V and J are TRBV28 and TRBJ2-2; D is perhaps TRBD2 (5 bases). Trimming took 5 bases from V and 4 from J, leaving 8 bases between them. Germline loops: CDR1 MDHEN, CDR2 SYDVKM. The CDR3 has 13 residues. CDR3 loop: CASSLDFTGELFF. Written as DNA, the CDR3 is TGTGCCAGCAGTCTGGACTTCACCGGGGAGCTGTTTTTT.

The chain combines TRBV5-1 with TRBJ2-7; 11 bases map to TRBD1. J lost 5 bases, V lost 6 bases, and 7 bases had no gene match. Per the germline V gene, CDR1 is SGHRS and CDR2 is YFSETQ. The CDR3 is 14 residues long. CDR3 DNA: TGCGCCAGCATGAGGGACAGGGGGACCGACGAGCAGTACTTC. Protein product: CASMRDRGTDEQYF.

The gene calls are TRBV5-1 and TRBJ1-3; TRBD1 aligns across 9 bases. In germline, CDR1 is SGHRS, CDR2 YFSETQ. V gave up 6 bases and J gave up 2 bases; unmatched junction bases: 3. The length of the CDR3 is 14 residues. The CDR3 here is CASNTGGAGNTIYF. The CDR3 region has the DNA TGCGCCAGCAACACAGGGGGCGCTGGAAACACCATATATTTT.

The rearrangement uses TRBV4-1 and TRBJ1-2; no reliable D call. V was clipped by 4 bases and J by 5 bases, with 8 bases between them. Germline V CDR1 and CDR2: MGHRA, YSYEKL. The CDR3 has 12 amino acids. The DNA of the CDR3 is TGCGCCAGCAGCCCGGCGGGGTATGGCTACACCTTC. Amino acid sequence: CASSPAGYGYTF.